A single sample is the source of the 8 T cell receptor beta chains below, sequenced in a study of T cell responses to AZD1222 COVID-19 vaccine. Clones were read by immunoSEQ multiplex PCR, and TCRdb kept only the in-frame ones, dropping some. The profile covers 100,000 to 120,000 clones, with roughly four fifths appearing a single time and approximately 5% taken by the ten largest. Here the sequenced sample was peripheral blood, taken on day 0 of AZD1222 vaccination. These receptor sequences come from an adult in good health.

This chain uses TRBV9 with TRBJ2-1; TRBD2 aligns across 7 bases. Germline CDR1 is SGDLS and CDR2 is YYNGEE. The CDR3 runs 17 residues. J was trimmed by 4 bases and V by 7 bases; bases with no gene match: 17. Here the CDR3 reads CASSERTAGVGYNEQFF. The CDR3 DNA sequence: TGTGCCAGCTCGGAGCGTACGGCGGGAGTGGGTTACAATGAGCAGTTCTTC.

The chain uses TRBV9 and TRBJ1-2; 9 bases map to TRBD1. The germline gives CDR1 SGDLS, CDR2 YYNGEE. This CDR3 has 19 residues. V shed 0 bases, J shed 4 bases, and the junction held 16 bases outside the gene matches. CDR3 sequence reads: CASSVAEPGTGFFGYGYTF. The CDR3 coding sequence is TGTGCCAGCAGCGTAGCCGAGCCAGGGACAGGGTTTTTCGGCTATGGCTACACCTTC.

The gene calls are TRBV7-2 and TRBJ1-5, with D perhaps matching TRBD1 (6 bases). This CDR3 is 16 amino acids long. Germline V gene sequence: CDR1 SGHTA, CDR2 FQGNSA. Trimming cost V 5 bases and J 7 bases, with 21 bases left between them. In DNA form, the CDR3 reads TGTGCCAGCAGCCTCACCGCAGGGGAATTAGGACAGCCCCAGCATTTT. It yields the protein CASSLTAGELGQPQHF.

This sequence joins TRBV30 and TRBJ1-2, with D possibly being TRBD1 (5 bases). This CDR3 has 14 amino acids. Germline loops: CDR1 GTSNPN, CDR2 SVGIG (reference sequence). V was trimmed by 0 bases and J by 4 bases, leaving 12 bases between them. Here the CDR3 reads CAWSVGTALYGYTF. The CDR3 DNA sequence: TGTGCCTGGAGTGTGGGGACGGCTCTCTATGGCTACACCTTC.

A few counts support this clone. The rearrangement uses TRBV9 and TRBJ2-3; possible D gene TRBD2, 5 bases. The germline V gene has CDR1 SGDLS and CDR2 YYNGEE. The V end was cut by 4 bases, the J end by 0 bases, with 12 bases between. This CDR3 is 15 amino acids long. For the CDR3, the DNA is TGTGCCAGCAGCCTAGGGAGCCTTAGCACAGATACGCAGTATTTT. This encodes CASSLGSLSTDTQYF.

The rearrangement joins TRBV6-6 to TRBJ2-5; the match to TRBD1 covers 8 bases. CDR1 MNHNY and CDR2 SVGAGI come from the germline V gene (reference sequence). This CDR3 spans 12 amino acids. V was clipped by 8 bases and J by 4 bases; unmatched bases: 3. This CDR3 is CASGQGVETQYF. As DNA, the CDR3 is TGTGCCAGCGGACAGGGCGTAGAGACCCAGTACTTC.

The rearrangement joins TRBV10-3 to TRBJ1-6; D is unresolved. The CDR3 runs 16 residues. Germline CDR1 reads ENHRY; CDR2 reads SYGVKD. V was clipped by 0 bases and J by 10 bases, with 16 bases between them. The CDR3 coding sequence is TGTGCCATCAGTGAGTCTTCTCTGGCAGGAGGATCACCCCTCCACTTT. Translation gives CAISESSLAGGSPLHF.

V gene TRBV7-2 combines with J gene TRBJ1-1, with D uncertain. Germline assignment: CDR1 SGHTA and CDR2 FQGNSA. The CDR3 loop spans 13 amino acids. The germline V and J ends were trimmed by 4 bases and 11 bases, with 17 bases remaining between them. CDR3 coding DNA: TGTGCCAGCAGCTCAAGTACGGGGAGGGTGGCTTTCTTT. Its protein product is CASSSSTGRVAFF. Based on the CDR3 plus reference TRBV7-2 and TRBJ1-1, the full variable domain is GAGVSQSPSNKVTEKGKDVELRCDPISGHTALYWYRQSLGQGLEFLIYFQGNSAPDKSGLPSDRFSAERTGGSVSTLTIQRTQQEDSAVYLCASSSSTGRVAFFGQGTRLTVV.